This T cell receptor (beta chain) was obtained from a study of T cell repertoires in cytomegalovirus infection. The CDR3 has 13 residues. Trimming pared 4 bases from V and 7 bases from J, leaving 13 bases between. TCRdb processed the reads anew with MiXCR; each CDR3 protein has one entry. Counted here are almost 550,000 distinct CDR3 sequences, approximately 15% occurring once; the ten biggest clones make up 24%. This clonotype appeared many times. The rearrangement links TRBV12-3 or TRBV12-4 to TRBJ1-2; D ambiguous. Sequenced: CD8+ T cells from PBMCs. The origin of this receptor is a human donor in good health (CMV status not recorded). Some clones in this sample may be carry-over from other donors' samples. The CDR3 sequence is CASSYGGPSGYTF. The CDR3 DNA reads TGTGCCAGCAGTTATGGTGGCCCCTCTGGCTACACCTTC.